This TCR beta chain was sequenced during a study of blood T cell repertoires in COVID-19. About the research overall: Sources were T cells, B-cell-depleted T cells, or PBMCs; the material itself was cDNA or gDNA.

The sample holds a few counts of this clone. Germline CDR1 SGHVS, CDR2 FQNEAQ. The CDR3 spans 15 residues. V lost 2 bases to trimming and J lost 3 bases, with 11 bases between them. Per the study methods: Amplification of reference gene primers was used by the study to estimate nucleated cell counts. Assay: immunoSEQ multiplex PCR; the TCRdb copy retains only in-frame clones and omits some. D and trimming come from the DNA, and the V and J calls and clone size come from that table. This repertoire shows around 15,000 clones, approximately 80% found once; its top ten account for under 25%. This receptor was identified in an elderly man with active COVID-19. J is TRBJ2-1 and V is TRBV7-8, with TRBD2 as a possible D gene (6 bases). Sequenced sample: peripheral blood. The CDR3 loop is CASSLTGGNYNEQFF. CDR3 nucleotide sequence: TGTGCCAGCAGCTTAACTGGCGGGAACTACAATGAGCAGTTCTTC.